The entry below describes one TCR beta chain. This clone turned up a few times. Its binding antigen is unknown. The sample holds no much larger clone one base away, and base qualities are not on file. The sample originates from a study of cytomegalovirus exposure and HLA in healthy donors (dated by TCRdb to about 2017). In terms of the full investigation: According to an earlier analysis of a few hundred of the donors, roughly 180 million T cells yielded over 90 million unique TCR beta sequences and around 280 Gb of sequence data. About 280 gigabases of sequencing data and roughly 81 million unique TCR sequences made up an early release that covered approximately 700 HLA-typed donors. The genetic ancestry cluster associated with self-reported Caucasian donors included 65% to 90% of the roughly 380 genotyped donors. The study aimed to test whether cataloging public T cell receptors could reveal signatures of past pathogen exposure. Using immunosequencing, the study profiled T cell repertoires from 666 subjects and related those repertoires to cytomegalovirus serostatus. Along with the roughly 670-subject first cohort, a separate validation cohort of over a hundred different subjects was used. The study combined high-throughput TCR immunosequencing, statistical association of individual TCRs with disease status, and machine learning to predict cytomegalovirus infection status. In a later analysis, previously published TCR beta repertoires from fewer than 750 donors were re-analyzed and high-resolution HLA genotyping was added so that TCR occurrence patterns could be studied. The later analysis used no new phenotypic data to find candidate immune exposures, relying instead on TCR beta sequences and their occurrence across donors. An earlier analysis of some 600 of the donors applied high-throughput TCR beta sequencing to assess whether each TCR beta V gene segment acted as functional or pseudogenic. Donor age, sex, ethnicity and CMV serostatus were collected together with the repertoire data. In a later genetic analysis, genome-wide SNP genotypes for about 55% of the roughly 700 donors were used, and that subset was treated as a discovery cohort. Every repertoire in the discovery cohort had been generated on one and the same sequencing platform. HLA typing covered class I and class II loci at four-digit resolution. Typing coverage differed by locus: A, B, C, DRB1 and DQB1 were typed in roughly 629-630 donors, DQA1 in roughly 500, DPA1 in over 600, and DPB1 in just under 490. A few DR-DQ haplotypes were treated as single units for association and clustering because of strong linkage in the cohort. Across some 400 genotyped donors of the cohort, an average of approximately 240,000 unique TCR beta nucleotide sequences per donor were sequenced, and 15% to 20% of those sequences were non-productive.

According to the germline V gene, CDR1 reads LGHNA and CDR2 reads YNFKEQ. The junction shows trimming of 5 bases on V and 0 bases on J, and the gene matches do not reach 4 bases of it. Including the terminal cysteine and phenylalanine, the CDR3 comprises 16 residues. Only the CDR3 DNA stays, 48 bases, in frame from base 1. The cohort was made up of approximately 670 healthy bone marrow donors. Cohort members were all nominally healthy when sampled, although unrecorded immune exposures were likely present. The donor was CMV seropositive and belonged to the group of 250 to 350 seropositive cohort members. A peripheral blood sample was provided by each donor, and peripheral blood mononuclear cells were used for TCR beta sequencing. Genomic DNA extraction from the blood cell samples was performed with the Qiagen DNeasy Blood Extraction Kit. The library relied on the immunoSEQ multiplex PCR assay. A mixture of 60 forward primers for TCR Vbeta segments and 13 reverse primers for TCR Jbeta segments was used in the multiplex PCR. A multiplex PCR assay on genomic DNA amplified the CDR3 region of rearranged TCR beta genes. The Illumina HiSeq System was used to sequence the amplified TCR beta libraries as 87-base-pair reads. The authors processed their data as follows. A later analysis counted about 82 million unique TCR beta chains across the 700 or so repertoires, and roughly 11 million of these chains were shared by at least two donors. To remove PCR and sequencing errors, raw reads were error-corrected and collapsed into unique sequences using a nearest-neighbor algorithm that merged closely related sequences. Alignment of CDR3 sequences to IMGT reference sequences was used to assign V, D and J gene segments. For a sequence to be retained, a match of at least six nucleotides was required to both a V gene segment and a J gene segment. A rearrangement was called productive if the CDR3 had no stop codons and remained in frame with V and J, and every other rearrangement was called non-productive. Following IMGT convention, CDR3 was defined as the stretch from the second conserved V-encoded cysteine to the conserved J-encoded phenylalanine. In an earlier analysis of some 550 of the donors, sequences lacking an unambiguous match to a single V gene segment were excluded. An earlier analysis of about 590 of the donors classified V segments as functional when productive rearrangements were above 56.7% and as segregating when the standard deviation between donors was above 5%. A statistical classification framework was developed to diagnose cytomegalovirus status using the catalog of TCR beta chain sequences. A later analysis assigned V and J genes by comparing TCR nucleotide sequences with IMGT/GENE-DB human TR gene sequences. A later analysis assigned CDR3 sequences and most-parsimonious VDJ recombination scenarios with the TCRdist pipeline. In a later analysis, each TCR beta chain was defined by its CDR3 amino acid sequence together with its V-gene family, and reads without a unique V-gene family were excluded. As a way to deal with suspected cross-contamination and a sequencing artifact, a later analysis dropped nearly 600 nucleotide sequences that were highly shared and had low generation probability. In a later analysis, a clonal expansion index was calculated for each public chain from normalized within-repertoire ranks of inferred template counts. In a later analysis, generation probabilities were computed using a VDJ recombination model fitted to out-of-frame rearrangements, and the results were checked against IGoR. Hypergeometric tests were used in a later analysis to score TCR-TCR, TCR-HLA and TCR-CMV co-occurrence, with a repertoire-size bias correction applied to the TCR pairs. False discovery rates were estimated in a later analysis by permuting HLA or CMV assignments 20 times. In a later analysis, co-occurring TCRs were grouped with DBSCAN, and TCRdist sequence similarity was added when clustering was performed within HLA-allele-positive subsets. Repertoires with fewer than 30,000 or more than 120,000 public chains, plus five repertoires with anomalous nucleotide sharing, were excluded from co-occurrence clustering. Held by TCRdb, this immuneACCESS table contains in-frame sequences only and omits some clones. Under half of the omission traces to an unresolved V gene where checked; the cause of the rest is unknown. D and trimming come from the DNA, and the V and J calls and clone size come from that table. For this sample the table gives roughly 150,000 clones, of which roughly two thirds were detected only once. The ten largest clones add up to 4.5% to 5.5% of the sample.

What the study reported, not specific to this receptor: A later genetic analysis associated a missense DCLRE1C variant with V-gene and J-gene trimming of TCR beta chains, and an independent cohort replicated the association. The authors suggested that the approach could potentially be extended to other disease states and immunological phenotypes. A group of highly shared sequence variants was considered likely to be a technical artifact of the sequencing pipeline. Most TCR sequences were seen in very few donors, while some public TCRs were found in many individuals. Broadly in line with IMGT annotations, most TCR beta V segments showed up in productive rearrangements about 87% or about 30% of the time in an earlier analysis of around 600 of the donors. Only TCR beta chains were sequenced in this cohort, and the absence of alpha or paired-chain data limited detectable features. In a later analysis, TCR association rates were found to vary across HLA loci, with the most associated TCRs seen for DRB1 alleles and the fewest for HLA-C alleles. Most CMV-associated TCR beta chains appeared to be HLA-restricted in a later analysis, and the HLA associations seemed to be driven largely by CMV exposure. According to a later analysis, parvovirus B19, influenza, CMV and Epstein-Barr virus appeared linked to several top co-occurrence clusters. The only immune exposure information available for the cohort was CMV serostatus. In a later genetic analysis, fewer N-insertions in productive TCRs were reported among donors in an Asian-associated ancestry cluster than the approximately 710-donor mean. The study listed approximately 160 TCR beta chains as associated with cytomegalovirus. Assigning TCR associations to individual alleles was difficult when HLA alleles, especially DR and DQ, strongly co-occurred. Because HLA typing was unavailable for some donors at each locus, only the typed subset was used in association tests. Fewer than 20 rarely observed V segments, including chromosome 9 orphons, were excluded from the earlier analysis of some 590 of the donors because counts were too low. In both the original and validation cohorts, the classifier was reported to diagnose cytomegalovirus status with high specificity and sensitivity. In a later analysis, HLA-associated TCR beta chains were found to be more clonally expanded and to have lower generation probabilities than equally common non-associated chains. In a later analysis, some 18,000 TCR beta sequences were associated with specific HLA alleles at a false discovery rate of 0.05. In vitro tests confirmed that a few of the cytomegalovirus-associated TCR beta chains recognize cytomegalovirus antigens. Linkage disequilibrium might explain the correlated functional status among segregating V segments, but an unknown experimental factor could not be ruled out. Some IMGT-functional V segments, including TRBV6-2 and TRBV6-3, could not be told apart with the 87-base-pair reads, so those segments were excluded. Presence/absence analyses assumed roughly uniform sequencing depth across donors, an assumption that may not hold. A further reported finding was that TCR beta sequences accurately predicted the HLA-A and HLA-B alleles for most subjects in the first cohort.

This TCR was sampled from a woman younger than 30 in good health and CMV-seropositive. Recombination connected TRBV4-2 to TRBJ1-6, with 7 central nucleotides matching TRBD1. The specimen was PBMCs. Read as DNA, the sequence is TGTGCCAGCAGCGACAGGGTCAACTCCTATAATTCACCCCTCCACTTT. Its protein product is CASSDRVNSYNSPLHF.